A single sample gave rise to the 21 T cell receptor beta chains below, sequenced in a study of blood T cell repertoires in COVID-19. Sequenced by immunoSEQ multiplex PCR; TCRdb stores in-frame clones only, minus some. Of 200,000 to 300,000 clones in the sample, about 84% were seen once. Material: peripheral blood. The receptors originated from a woman older than 75 with acute or convalescent COVID-19.

With regard to this clone: A much larger clonotype is one base distant, so this may be a read error. The chain joins TRBV5-1 to TRBJ2-2; D is undetermined. This CDR3 region has 14 residues. The V end was cut by 0 bases, the J end by 1 base, with 4 bases between. Germline V gives CDR1 SGHRS, CDR2 YFSETQ. The CDR3 protein is CASSLDKNTGELFF. The CDR3 DNA sequence: TGCGCCAGCAGCTTGGACAAGAACACCGGGGAGCTGTTTTTT.

This chain joins TRBV25-1 and TRBJ1-2; D unresolved. V lost 1 base to trimming and J lost 4 bases, with 13 bases between them. This CDR3 has 15 amino acids. In germline, CDR1 is MGHDK, CDR2 SYGVNS. The DNA of the CDR3 is TGTGCCAGCAGTGAATCGAGGCCACCGAGCTATGGCTACACCTTC. This translates into CASSESRPPSYGYTF.

This rearrangement joins TRBV5-6 to TRBJ1-6; the match to TRBD1 covers 8 bases. The V gene's germline CDR1 is SGHDT and CDR2 YYEEEE. V lost 0 bases to trimming and J lost 14 bases; unmatched junction nucleotides: 7. The CDR3 extends over 14 amino acids. For the CDR3, the DNA is TGTGCCAGCAGCTTGGTGGCAGGGGGCGCAGCCCTCCACTTT. Encoded protein: CASSLVAGGAALHF.

This clone was observed a handful of times. The rearrangement joins TRBV18 to TRBJ1-3; D ambiguous. Per the germline V gene, CDR1 is KGHSH and CDR2 is LQKENI. V shed 2 bases and J shed 4 bases, with 21 bases lying between them. The CDR3 spans 18 residues. CDR3 protein: CASSPTDQEFAEGNTIYF. In DNA, the CDR3 is TGTGCCAGCTCACCAACCGACCAGGAATTCGCAGAGGGAAACACCATATATTTT.

This clone is a singleton in its sample. The chain couples TRBV3-1 (or the pseudogene TRBV3-2) to TRBJ1-5; no firm D call. CDR1 is LGHDT and CDR2 is YNNKEL in the germline V gene (reference sequence). The length of the CDR3 is 15 residues. Trimming took off 1 base at V and 11 bases at J, with 18 bases between the two ends. CDR3 sequence (DNA): TGTGCCAGCAGCCAAGCCCTTTCTCCTAGAGTTGCCCAGCATTTT. It codes for CASSQALSPRVAQHF.

Here the CDR3 reads CASSQGFAGVYPTRQYF. The CDR3 DNA reads TGTGCCAGCAGCCAAGGGTTCGCAGGCGTCTATCCTACGAGGCAGTACTTC. V usage is TRBV3-1 (or the pseudogene TRBV3-2) and J usage is TRBJ2-7, with unresolved D. The V gene lost 1 base and the J gene lost 9 bases, with 25 bases spanning the gap. Looked up from germline, CDR1 is LGHDT and CDR2 is YNNKEL (reference sequence). The CDR3 sequence is 17 residues long.

J is TRBJ2-2 and V is TRBV5-1; 9 bases align to TRBD1. Germline CDR1 SGHRS, CDR2 YFSETQ. The CDR3 has 13 amino acids. J gave up 6 bases and V 7 bases, and 4 bases lay outside the gene matches. The CDR3 sequence: CASGTGLPGELFF. The CDR3 region has the DNA TGCGCCAGCGGGACAGGGCTGCCCGGGGAGCTGTTTTTT.

This chain connects TRBV7-6 to TRBJ2-2; no firm D call. CDR3 length equals 15 residues. The V end was cut by 2 bases, the J end by 0 bases, with 7 bases between. Germline V gene lookup returns CDR1 SGHVS and CDR2 FNYEAQ. CDR3 sequence (DNA): TGTGCCAGCAGCTTATCTACCTCGAACACCGGGGAGCTGTTTTTT. This gives the protein CASSLSTSNTGELFF.

This clone was seen a handful of times. The genes are TRBV4-2 and TRBJ2-1, with TRBD1 matching 9 bases. Trimming removed 4 bases from V and 9 bases from J; junction bases left unmatched: 10. This CDR3 is built from 15 residues. Per germline, CDR1 LGHNA and CDR2 YNFKEQ. The CDR3 loop is CASSRPGQGVSEQFF. CDR3 bases: TGTGCCAGCAGCCGACCGGGACAGGGAGTCAGTGAGCAGTTCTTC.

The J gene is TRBJ1-4, the V gene TRBV3-1 (or the pseudogene TRBV3-2); D gene uncertain. The germline V gene encodes CDR1 LGHDT and CDR2 YNNKEL (reference sequence). This CDR3 has 15 amino acids. V was trimmed by 1 base and J by 10 bases, leaving 16 bases between them. The CDR3 loop is CASSQVVRGMGKLFF. Written as DNA, the CDR3 is TGTGCCAGCAGCCAAGTAGTACGCGGGATGGGAAAACTGTTTTTT.

CDR3 sequence: CASRTGDYGYTF. The CDR3 bases are TGTGCCAGCCGAACAGGGGACTATGGCTACACCTTC. V and J are TRBV27 and TRBJ1-2, with 7 positions matching TRBD1. There are 12 residues in the CDR3. Germline CDR1 MNHEY, CDR2 SMNVEV (reference sequence). The trim removed 8 bases at V and 3 bases at J, leaving 3 bases unmatched.

There are a few counts of this clone. The chain employs TRBV7-6 and TRBJ1-6, with 7 nucleotides matching TRBD1. The germline V gene encodes CDR1 SGHVS and CDR2 FNYEAQ. CDR3 size: 16 residues. The ends lost 5 bases at V and 10 bases at J; junction bases unmatched: 14. CDR3 loop: CASSLREATGFSPLHF. CDR3 nucleotide sequence: TGTGCCAGCAGCCTGCGGGAGGCGACAGGGTTCTCACCCCTCCACTTT.

The chain couples TRBV12-3 or TRBV12-4 to TRBJ1-2, with 7 bases fitting TRBD1. There are 13 residues in the CDR3. V trimming: 5 bases; J trimming: 5 bases; junction bases outside the gene matches: 5. The CDR3 region has the DNA TGTGCCAGCAGTCTACAGGGGTGGTATGGCTACACCTTC. Translating gives CASSLQGWYGYTF.

This clone appeared a single time. The CDR3 loop reads CASSLEGSSGGQYF. The CDR3 nucleotides read TGCGCCAGCAGCTTGGAGGGTTCTAGCGGCGGGCAGTACTTC. This chain links TRBV5-1 with TRBJ2-7; the match to TRBD2 covers 7 bases. Per the germline V gene, CDR1 is SGHRS and CDR2 is YFSETQ. This CDR3 comprises 14 residues. V lost 0 bases to trimming and J lost 9 bases; unmatched junction nucleotides: 9.

The table lists this clone with a few counts. V gene TRBV6-1 combines with J gene TRBJ1-2; maybe TRBD1 (5 bases). The CDR3 covers 12 residues. Between the trimmed V and J ends, which lost 3 bases and 3 bases, there was a span of 5 bases. Germline CDR1 is MNHNS and CDR2 is SASEGT. The CDR3: CASSDRDYGYTF. CDR3 bases: TGTGCCAGCAGTGACAGGGACTATGGCTACACCTTC.

The genes are TRBV2 and TRBJ2-7; 7 nucleotides align to TRBD1. CDR3 length equals 13 residues. Germline lookup yields CDR1 SNHLY and CDR2 FYNNEI. V lost 3 bases and J lost 4; bases outside the gene matches: 3. DNA for the CDR3: TGTGCCAGCAGTGACGGACAGGAGTACGAGCAGTACTTC. Amino acids: CASSDGQEYEQYF.

The chain combines TRBV29-1 with TRBJ1-1; 8 nucleotides match TRBD1. With 1 base clipped from V and 6 bases from J, the junction kept 7 bases outside the gene matches. The length of the CDR3 is 14 residues. Germline V lookup: CDR1 SQVTM, CDR2 ANQGSEA. The CDR3 nucleotides read TGCAGCGTTGAAGGGAGACAGGGGATCCCTGAAGCTTTCTTT. It translates to CSVEGRQGIPEAFF.

The chain has TRBV5-1 and TRBJ1-1; 9 nucleotides agree with TRBD1. Germline loops: CDR1 SGHRS, CDR2 YFSETQ. This CDR3 contains 14 residues. J was trimmed by 10 bases and V by 0 bases; bases with no gene match: 7. The CDR3 loop reads CASSLVPGQGGAFF. The CDR3 DNA follows: TGCGCCAGCAGCTTGGTACCGGGACAGGGTGGAGCTTTCTTT.

The chain couples TRBV3-1 (or the pseudogene TRBV3-2) to TRBJ2-3, with TRBD2 identical over 7 bases. This CDR3 has 17 residues. The germline CDR1 and CDR2 sequences are LGHDT and YNNKEL (reference sequence). After removal of 10 bases from V and 2 bases from J, the junction contained 18 bases not matched to a gene. The CDR3 spells CATRRASGSLVTDTQYF. CDR3 DNA: TGTGCCACTAGGCGGGCTAGCGGATCTCTCGTCACAGATACGCAGTATTTT.

This rearrangement joins TRBV6-5 to TRBJ2-5; TRBD2 matches 9 bases. V trimming: 8 bases; J trimming: 5 bases; junction bases outside the gene matches: 3. This CDR3 is 12 amino acids long. Germline CDR1 MNHEY, CDR2 SVGAGI. In nucleotides, the CDR3 is TGTGCCAGCGCGGGGGGGTTGGAGACCCAGTACTTC. Protein product: CASAGGLETQYF.

The chain joins TRBV18 to TRBJ2-7; D gene uncertain. This CDR3 is 14 amino acids long. The germline CDR1 and CDR2 sequences are KGHSH and LQKENI. V was shortened by 3 bases and J by 2 bases, with 11 bases between the two germline ends. The CDR3 region is CASSPNTDTYEQYF. CDR3 DNA: TGTGCCAGCTCACCTAATACAGACACCTACGAGCAGTACTTC.